This is a list of T cell receptor beta chains from one sample in a study of T-cell memory formation after mild COVID-19. From the 5' RACE reads, TCRdb called clonotypes with MiXCR, one entry per CDR3 protein. Altogether 100,000 to 150,000 distinct CDR3 sequences are present, less than 6.5% being singletons, with the ten largest covering approximately 2%. Specimen: PBMCs or a T cell subset sorted from them (not recorded which). The source is an adult woman who had mild COVID-19 (a few samples of this study predate the infection). Cell type and time point are not known. Each CDR3 is given with its conserved first and last residue. Fields, in order: D gene, V gene, clone size, J gene, CDR3 protein, CDR3 DNA. A D gene is named only where the DNA matches it firmly. Clone size is given for some rows only: seen once, a few or many times, or a class if the clone is expanded.

.	TRBV12-3/TRBV12-4	many	TRBJ1-2	CASGNNLRYGYTF	TGTGCCAGCGGTAACAACCTTCGCTATGGCTACACCTTC
.	TRBV9	.	TRBJ2-3	CASSGDILDTQYF	TGTGCCAGCAGCGGGGATATTCTTGATACGCAGTATTTT
TRBD1	TRBV12-3/TRBV12-4	.	TRBJ2-6	CASSFRQGAVIALAGANVLTF	TGTGCCAGCAGTTTCAGGCAGGGGGCGGTGATCGCCCTAGCTGGGGCCAACGTCCTGACTTTC
.	TRBV4-2	many	TRBJ1-2	CASSQDRRSYYGYTF	TGTGCCAGCAGCCAAGATCGAAGGTCCTACTATGGCTACACCTTC
TRBD1	TRBV7-3	.	TRBJ1-2	CASSEPGGSYTF	TGTGCCAGCAGCGAACCAGGGGGAAGCTACACCTTC
.	TRBV7-6	many	TRBJ2-7	CASSPLVAPGDPSYEQYF	TGTGCCAGCAGCCCTCTGGTCGCGCCGGGCGACCCCTCCTACGAGCAGTACTTC
.	TRBV12-3/TRBV12-4	few	TRBJ2-3	CASSLTVSQYF	TGTGCCAGCAGTTTGACTGTTAGCCAGTATTTT
TRBD1	TRBV5-4	many	TRBJ2-3	CASSTGTGRTDTQYF	TGTGCCAGCAGCACCGGGACAGGGCGGACAGATACGCAGTATTTT
.	TRBV11-3	.	TRBJ2-1	CASSLEGPRSEQFF	TGTGCCAGCAGCTTAGAGGGACCTAGGAGTGAGCAGTTCTTC
.	TRBV7-2	.	TRBJ2-7	CASSLEAGSTYEQYF	TGTGCCAGCAGCTTAGAGGCGGGATCAACCTACGAGCAGTACTTC
TRBD2	TRBV20-1	many	TRBJ2-1	CSARPLAGVYEQFF	TGCAGTGCGAGACCACTAGCGGGAGTCTATGAGCAGTTCTTC
TRBD2	TRBV18	.	TRBJ2-7	CASSPPSGGPSEQYF	TGTGCCAGCTCACCACCATCGGGAGGGCCGTCCGAGCAGTACTTC
.	TRBV3-1	.	TRBJ2-4	CASSQEGGVQYF	TGTGCCAGCAGCCAAGAGGGTGGAGTTCAGTACTTC
.	TRBV13	.	TRBJ2-1	CASSFGRLVGEQFF	TGTGCCAGCAGCTTCGGGCGACTAGTCGGTGAGCAGTTCTTC
.	TRBV5-1	.	TRBJ2-3	CASTLGGGVGDTQYF	TGCGCCAGCACCCTGGGAGGGGGCGTCGGAGATACGCAGTATTTT
.	TRBV12-3/TRBV12-4	few	TRBJ1-1	CASSLARGGAFF	TGTGCCAGCAGTTTGGCCAGGGGCGGAGCTTTCTTT
TRBD1	TRBV5-1	.	TRBJ2-7	CASRPRQGAYEQYF	TGCGCCAGCAGACCCCGACAGGGGGCCTACGAGCAGTACTTC
.	TRBV12-3/TRBV12-4	many	TRBJ2-7	CASSLTAGNSYEQYF	TGTGCCAGCAGTTTAACCGCGGGGAACTCCTACGAGCAGTACTTC
TRBD2	TRBV4-2	many	TRBJ2-5	CASSQVIRSGGETQYF	TGTGCCAGCAGCCAAGTTATTAGATCGGGGGGAGAGACCCAGTACTTC
TRBD2	TRBV3-1	few	TRBJ2-5	CASSQERLAGGKETQYF	TGTGCCAGCAGCCAAGAGCGACTAGCGGGAGGAAAAGAGACCCAGTACTTC
TRBD2	TRBV20-1	many	TRBJ2-4	CSARDPTSGGAKNIQYF	TGCAGTGCTAGAGACCCGACTAGCGGGGGGGCCAAAAACATTCAGTACTTC
TRBD2	TRBV7-3	.	TRBJ2-7	CASSARASGSHEQYF	TGTGCCAGCAGCGCTCGGGCTAGCGGGAGCCACGAGCAGTACTTC
TRBD1	TRBV5-6	.	TRBJ2-1	CASSVRDRGPNEQFF	TGTGCCAGCAGCGTCCGGGACAGGGGCCCCAATGAGCAGTTCTTC
TRBD2	TRBV20-1	.	TRBJ2-1	CSARDRTSGRSLNEQFF	TGCAGTGCTAGAGATCGGACTAGCGGGAGGTCTCTCAATGAGCAGTTCTTC
TRBD2	TRBV7-9	.	TRBJ2-7	CASSVAEAGAYEQYF	TGTGCCAGCAGCGTAGCCGAGGCGGGAGCCTACGAGCAGTACTTC
.	TRBV12-3/TRBV12-4	.	TRBJ2-5	CASSQGRKETQYF	TGTGCCAGCAGCCAGGGTCGTAAGGAGACCCAGTACTTC
TRBD1	TRBV18	.	TRBJ2-2	CASSPQQGQNTGELFF	TGTGCCAGCTCACCTCAACAGGGGCAAAACACCGGGGAGCTGTTTTTT
.	TRBV11-1	few	TRBJ2-1	CASSSRVASDNEQFF	TGTGCCAGCAGCTCGAGAGTAGCGTCAGACAATGAGCAGTTCTTC
TRBD2	TRBV7-8	many	TRBJ2-2	CANMPGTSFVGELFF	TGTGCCAACATGCCCGGGACTAGCTTCGTCGGGGAGCTGTTTTTT
.	TRBV28	few	TRBJ1-5	CASSPSGNQPQHF	TGTGCCAGCAGCCCCTCCGGCAATCAGCCCCAGCATTTT
.	TRBV9	many	TRBJ2-7	CASSVGDSRLMESYEQYF	TGTGCCAGCAGCGTAGGGGATAGTAGGCTAATGGAGTCCTACGAGCAGTACTTC
.	TRBV5-6	.	TRBJ1-1	CASSTPQGREAFF	TGTGCCAGCAGCACGCCGCAGGGGCGCGAAGCTTTCTTT